This T cell receptor (beta chain) was observed in a study of cytomegalovirus exposure and HLA in healthy donors. Study in general: Roughly 80 million unique TCRs from HLA-typed donors made up an early data release.

PCR was performed using 60 Vbeta and 13 Jbeta primers. The assay was immunoSEQ multiplex PCR, and TCRdb's table has in-frame clones only and misses some. Of about 120,000 clones listed, roughly 17% are singletons. V dropped 2 bases and J dropped 5 bases, with 11 bases sitting between them. The CDR3 is 15 amino acids. Per germline, CDR1 SGDLS and CDR2 YYNGEE. Study results and limitations: In an earlier analysis, productive rearrangement rates for most beta V segments clustered near 90% or 30%. Accurate prediction of HLA-A and HLA-B alleles (for most subjects) was reportedly achieved from TCR beta sequences. The later analysis indicated that the majority of CMV-associated TCR beta chains appeared HLA-restricted.

A word on this clone: Its matching antigen is unknown.

This chain connects TRBV9 to TRBJ1-6; D unresolved. The sample comprised PBMCs. The origin of this receptor is a female donor in good health and CMV-seropositive. The CDR3: CASSVDTANNSPLHF. The DNA of the CDR3 is TGTGCCAGCAGCGTCGATACAGCTAATAATTCACCCCTCCACTTT.